The 21 T cell receptor beta chains below all came from one sample that was sequenced in a study of blood T cell repertoires in COVID-19. TCRdb keeps only in-frame clones here, not all; method: immunoSEQ multiplex PCR. The profile shows some 170,000 clones, 82% of them singletons. Sequences were obtained from peripheral blood. These TCRs come from a woman in her seventies with acute or convalescent COVID-19.

This sequence joins TRBV9 and TRBJ1-6; tentatively, D is TRBD1 (6 bases). The ends were cut back, 5 bases at V and 7 bases at J, with 16 bases in the middle. Looked up from germline, CDR1 is SGDLS and CDR2 is YYNGEE. The CDR3 has 15 residues. CDR3 coding DNA: TGTGCCAGCAGTTCGTCAGGGGTGGCCAATTCACCCCTCCACTTT. Its translation is CASSSSGVANSPLHF.

The V and J genes are TRBV5-1 and TRBJ1-4; no clear D. Per germline, CDR1 SGHRS and CDR2 YFSETQ. The CDR3 loop spans 15 amino acids. V gave up 0 bases and J gave up 0 bases, with 6 bases separating them. CDR3 sequence: CASSLGATTNEKLFF. The CDR3 DNA reads as TGCGCCAGCAGCTTGGGGGCAACAACTAATGAAAAACTGTTTTTT. Full variable domain (outside the CDR3, taken from reference TRBV5-1 and TRBJ1-4): KAGVTQTPRYLIKTRGQQVTLSCSPISGHRSVSWYQQTPGQGLQFLFEYFSETQRNKGNFPGRFSGRQFSNSRSEMNVSTLELGDSALYLCASSLGATTNEKLFFGSGTQLSVL.

CDR3 in amino acids: CASTHMGQGLQPLHF. The CDR3 bases are TGTGCCAGCACGCACATGGGGCAGGGGTTACAACCCCTCCACTTT. The chain uses TRBV2 and TRBJ1-6; D might be TRBD1 (6 bases). The CDR3 is made up of 15 amino acids. Germline CDR1 and CDR2: SNHLY and FYNNEI. Deletions cut 7 bases from V and 12 bases from J, with 22 bases between.

Only a few counts were recorded for this clone. This sequence joins TRBV29-1 and TRBJ2-3; TRBD1 agrees at 10 bases. Germline V gene sequence: CDR1 SQVTM, CDR2 ANQGSEA. V shed 7 bases and J 12 bases; nucleotides not matched to a gene: 7. This CDR3 contains 11 residues. The CDR3 loop reads CSAAGTGDQYF. CDR3 DNA sequence: TGCAGCGCAGCCGGGACAGGGGATCAGTATTTT.

This chain uses TRBV12-3 or TRBV12-4 with TRBJ1-5, with D hard to call. With 6 bases removed from V and 7 bases from J, the gap between germline ends came to 10 bases. This CDR3 region has 12 residues. In nucleotides, the CDR3 is TGTGCCAGCAGCCCCCCTGAGCAGCCCCAGCATTTT. Translating gives CASSPPEQPQHF.

V usage is TRBV7-9 and J usage is TRBJ1-6, with 7 bases lining up with TRBD1. Germline V CDR1 and CDR2: SEHNR, FQNEAQ (reference sequence). The V and J ends lost 4 bases and 5 bases, in that order; junction bases with no gene match: 5. The CDR3 has 15 amino acids. In DNA, the CDR3 is TGTGCCAGCAGCTCCATGGGACAGAATAATTCACCCCTCCACTTT. This encodes CASSSMGQNNSPLHF.

The chain combines TRBV5-6 with TRBJ1-6; D is ambiguous. This CDR3 is 14 amino acids long. The V end was cut by 2 bases, the J end by 6 bases, with 9 bases between. The germline gives CDR1 SGHDT, CDR2 YYEEEE. The CDR3 is CASSFGAGNSPLHF. In DNA form, the CDR3 reads TGTGCCAGCAGCTTCGGTGCTGGTAATTCACCCCTCCACTTT.

This rearrangement joins TRBV7-2 to TRBJ2-5; 9 bases fit TRBD2. From germline, CDR1 is SGHTA and CDR2 FQGNSA. This CDR3 comprises 17 residues. The J segment lost 4 bases and the V segment lost 2 bases, leaving 11 bases of the junction unmatched. CDR3 loop: CASSLIRVGLALETQYF. The CDR3 bases are TGTGCCAGCAGCTTAATCAGGGTGGGACTAGCACTAGAGACCCAGTACTTC.

In its sample, this clone was seen a few times. DNA of the CDR3: TGTGCCAGTAGCCGTCAGGGCTACACTGAAGCTTTCTTT. It encodes CASSRQGYTEAFF. The rearrangement joins TRBV19 to TRBJ1-1; the D gene is possibly TRBD1 (5 bases). The germline V gene has CDR1 LNHDA and CDR2 SQIVND (reference sequence). V dropped 6 bases and J dropped 3 bases, with 11 bases sitting between them. This CDR3 region has 13 residues.

The chain carries TRBV9 and TRBJ1-4, with a weak D call TRBD1 (5 bases). CDR1 SGDLS and CDR2 YYNGEE come from the germline V gene. The CDR3 length is 15 residues. The V gene lost 2 bases and the J gene lost 3 bases, with 11 bases spanning the gap. CDR3: CASSVFGGANEKLFF. As DNA, the CDR3 is TGTGCCAGCAGCGTCTTTGGGGGGGCTAATGAAAAACTGTTTTTT.

A few counts support this clone. V and J are TRBV7-8 and TRBJ1-6; weak D call: TRBD1 (6 bases). This CDR3 is 18 amino acids long. Trimming left V 4 bases short and J 6 bases short, with 22 bases between. Germline CDR1 reads SGHVS; CDR2 reads FQNEAQ. Here the CDR3 DNA reads TGTGCCAGCAGCTCGTACCACAGGGCCCGTGCTCCTAATTCACCCCTCCACTTT. It codes for CASSSYHRARAPNSPLHF.

This clone has only one observation. The gene calls are TRBV3-1 (or the pseudogene TRBV3-2) and TRBJ2-5, with D perhaps TRBD2 (5 bases). The V and J ends lost 1 base and 7 bases respectively, with 10 bases between them. There are 13 residues in the CDR3. CDR1 and CDR2 (germline): LGHDT, YNNKEL (reference sequence). CDR3 bases: TGTGCCAGCAGCCAAGCCGGAGGAGGGACCCAGTACTTC. This sequence encodes CASSQAGGGTQYF.

The genes are TRBV28 and TRBJ1-5; 7 nucleotides agree with TRBD1. CDR1 and CDR2 from the germline V gene are MDHEN and SYDVKM. V was clipped by 5 bases and J by 1 base; unmatched bases: 5. The CDR3 contains 15 residues. The CDR3 region has the DNA TGTGCCAGCAGTCGACGACAGGGAAGCAATCAGCCCCAGCATTTT. Its protein is CASSRRQGSNQPQHF.

The V call is TRBV27, the J call TRBJ2-3, with 7 bases that match TRBD2. The germline gives CDR1 MNHEY, CDR2 SMNVEV (reference sequence). The CDR3 is 16 amino acids. V was pared by 6 bases and J by 3 bases, with 12 bases of the junction left unmatched. This CDR3 reads CASRKAAGTTTDTQYF. DNA of the CDR3: TGTGCCAGCAGAAAGGCCGCCGGGACTACTACAGATACGCAGTATTTT.

This chain connects TRBV6-4 to TRBJ1-2; 9 positions agree with TRBD1. The CDR3 is made up of 14 amino acids. The junction had 13 bases not matched to a gene; V was cut back by 10 bases and J by 7 bases. Germline CDR1 and CDR2: MRHNA and SNTAGT. CDR3 region: CATRLLQGASGYTF. Here the CDR3 DNA reads TGTGCCACCAGACTACTACAGGGGGCGTCTGGCTACACCTTC.

This clone was picked up a small number of times. The chain combines TRBV7-3 with TRBJ2-2; 8 bases map to TRBD1. The CDR3 spans 15 residues. V shed 8 bases and J 3 bases; nucleotides not matched to a gene: 8. Germline lookup yields CDR1 SGHTA and CDR2 FQGTGA. CDR3: CASSNGQGDTGELFF. The CDR3 DNA follows: TGTGCCAGCTCGAATGGACAGGGAGACACCGGGGAGCTGTTTTTT.

This clone was counted many times. This chain uses TRBV5-1 with TRBJ2-7; D ambiguous. The length of the CDR3 is 10 residues. Germline CDR1 reads SGHRS; CDR2 reads YFSETQ. Trimming shortened V by 4 bases and J by 3 bases, and 2 bases separated the two germline ends. The CDR3: CASSHYEQYF. CDR3 in DNA: TGCGCCAGCAGCCACTACGAGCAGTACTTC.

V gene TRBV28 combines with J gene TRBJ1-5; 9 positions agree with TRBD1. The V and J ends lost 2 bases and 4 bases, in that order; junction bases with no gene match: 6. The CDR3 has 16 amino acids. Germline V lookup: CDR1 MDHEN, CDR2 SYDVKM. CDR3 DNA: TGTGCCAGCAGTTTAAGAATAGGGACAGGGAATCAGCCCCAGCATTTT. Translated: CASSLRIGTGNQPQHF.

The gene calls are TRBV4-3 and TRBJ1-5; D is perhaps TRBD1 (5 bases). The CDR3 extends over 15 amino acids. V was clipped by 0 bases and J by 7 bases, with 13 bases between them. Germline CDR1 reads LGHNA; CDR2 reads YSLEER. DNA for the CDR3: TGCGCCAGCAGCCAAGAGGAGGGACCAGAACAGCCCCAGCATTTT. It encodes CASSQEEGPEQPQHF.

V and J are TRBV18 and TRBJ2-3; D remains ambiguous. Germline loops: CDR1 KGHSH, CDR2 LQKENI. The CDR3 sequence is 15 residues long. Deletions cut 2 bases from V and 2 bases from J, with 11 bases between. CDR3 residues: CASSPGESPTDTQYF. The CDR3, as DNA: TGTGCCAGCTCACCAGGAGAATCCCCCACAGATACGCAGTATTTT.

The CDR3 DNA sequence: TGTGCCAGCTCCGAGACGGGGAGCTCCTATAATTCACCCCTCCACTTT. It codes for CASSETGSSYNSPLHF. This sequence joins TRBV7-9 and TRBJ1-6; D unresolved. The CDR3 contains 16 residues. Trimming shortened V by 8 bases and J by 0 bases, and 14 bases separated the two germline ends. Germline CDR1 is SEHNR and CDR2 is FQNEAQ (reference sequence).